Below are 21 T cell receptor beta chains sequenced from a single sample in a study of T cell responses to AZD1222 COVID-19 vaccine. Using immunoSEQ multiplex PCR, the repertoire was profiled, and TCRdb retains in-frame clones only, with some absent. The sample lists about 26,000 clones, around 90% seen once, with around 2.7% in the top ten. Sequenced material: peripheral blood, taken 28 days after the second AZD1222 dose. The receptors come from an adult who received the AZD1222 COVID-19 vaccine.

The J gene is TRBJ2-5, the V gene TRBV27, with 9 bases lining up with TRBD2. The CDR3 contains 13 residues. Trimming at V came to 2 bases and at J to 6 bases, leaving 1 base not matched to a gene. Germline V gives CDR1 MNHEY, CDR2 SMNVEV (reference sequence). The CDR3 DNA is TGTGCCAGCAGTTTAGCGGGGGGGAAGACCCAGTACTTC. Translated, it gives CASSLAGGKTQYF.

The chain has TRBV1 and TRBJ2-1; TRBD2 was called by the table and not checked on the DNA. TRBV1 is a documented pseudogene. The CDR3 extends over 15 amino acids. CDR3 loop: CTSSQVAGGPNEQFF. CDR3 sequence (DNA): TGCACCAGCAGCCAAGTGGCGGGGGGGCCGAATGAGCAGTTCTTC.

The V call is TRBV9, the J call TRBJ2-1; 8 nucleotides line up with TRBD2. Germline CDR1 is SGDLS and CDR2 is YYNGEE. V shed 2 bases, J shed 5 bases, and the junction held 6 bases outside the gene matches. The CDR3 totals 15 residues. CDR3 protein: CASSVSGLDNNEQFF. The DNA of the CDR3 is TGTGCCAGCAGCGTCTCGGGACTAGATAACAATGAGCAGTTCTTC. Using reference TRBV9 and TRBJ2-1 for the parts outside the CDR3, the full variable domain is DSGVTQTPKHLITATGQRVTLRCSPRSGDLSVYWYQQSLDQGLQFLIQYYNGEERAKGNILERFSAQQFPDLHSELNLSSLELGDSALYFCASSVSGLDNNEQFFGPGTRLTVL.

The chain couples TRBV5-6 to TRBJ2-7; TRBD1 matches at 7 bases. V dropped 1 base and J dropped 5; count of bases not matched to a gene: 6. Looked up from germline, CDR1 is SGHDT and CDR2 is YYEEEE. This CDR3 spans 14 amino acids. The CDR3, as DNA: TGTGCCAGCAGCTTGAAGACAGGGTTTAACGAGCAGTACTTC. This translates into CASSLKTGFNEQYF.

This clone was picked up a small number of times. The chain carries TRBV10-3 and TRBJ1-4; 9 positions agree with TRBD1. The CDR3 loop spans 14 amino acids. V lost 5 bases, J lost 6 bases, and 4 bases stayed unmatched. Germline V gene lookup returns CDR1 ENHRY and CDR2 SYGVKD. The CDR3 coding sequence is TGTGCCATCAGTCAACAGGGGGCGGATGAAAAACTGTTTTTT. It encodes CAISQQGADEKLFF.

This rearrangement joins TRBV7-2 to TRBJ2-5; 7 bases align to TRBD1. V dropped 5 bases and J dropped 4; count of bases not matched to a gene: 4. The CDR3 length is 13 residues. Germline CDR1 is SGHTA and CDR2 is FQGNSA. The CDR3 is CASSEGTVETQYF. The CDR3 region has the DNA TGTGCCAGCAGCGAGGGGACAGTAGAGACCCAGTACTTC.

The rearrangement joins TRBV7-9 to TRBJ1-2, with 10 bases fitting TRBD1. The CDR3 is made up of 15 amino acids. Germline CDR1 is SEHNR and CDR2 is FQNEAQ (reference sequence). Unmatched junction bases numbered 7, after V lost 5 bases and J lost 4 bases. CDR3 sequence (DNA): TGTGCCAGCAGCGCCCGACAGGGGGCATTCTATGGCTACACCTTC. Encoded protein: CASSARQGAFYGYTF.

V gene TRBV10-3 combines with J gene TRBJ2-5; 8 nucleotides align to TRBD1. CDR1 and CDR2 (germline): ENHRY, SYGVKD. V lost 6 bases to trimming and J lost 7 bases; unmatched junction nucleotides: 16. The CDR3 runs 16 residues. CDR3 in DNA: TGTGCCATCAGCCCCAGTGGGACAGGCCCCTCGTGGACCCAGTACTTC. It translates to CAISPSGTGPSWTQYF.

The chain links TRBV27 to TRBJ1-5, with unresolved D. This CDR3 comprises 14 residues. Germline CDR1 and CDR2: MNHEY and SMNVEV (reference sequence). V lost 2 bases and J 4 bases, leaving 9 bases between the germline ends. CDR3 nucleotides: TGTGCCAGCAGTTTAGGACGGTTTAATCAGCCCCAGCATTTT. Encoded protein: CASSLGRFNQPQHF.

The chain is built from TRBV2 and TRBJ2-7, with D perhaps being TRBD1 or TRBD2 (5 bases each). V was clipped by 6 bases and J by 2 bases, with 17 bases between them. The CDR3 has 15 amino acids. Germline V gene data show CDR1 as SNHLY and CDR2 as FYNNEI. CDR3 amino acids: CASRLNRDRTYEQYF. The CDR3 DNA reads TGTGCCAGCAGGCTCAACCGGGACCGTACCTACGAGCAGTACTTC.

The gene calls are TRBV7-3 and TRBJ2-1, with no clear D. Germline V gene data show CDR1 as SGHTA and CDR2 as FQGTGA. The CDR3 is 11 amino acids. Trimming took 4 bases from V and 13 from J, leaving 11 bases between them. The chain's CDR3 is CASSSGINQFF. DNA for the CDR3: TGTGCCAGCAGCTCCGGAATTAACCAGTTCTTC. Complete variable domain (other parts from reference TRBV7-3 and TRBJ2-1): GAGVSQTPSNKVTEKGKYVELRCDPISGHTALYWYRQSLGQGPEFLIYFQGTGAADDSGLPNDRFFAVRPEGSVSTLKIQRTERGDSAVYLCASSSGINQFFGPGTRLTVL.

V usage is TRBV15 and J usage is TRBJ2-1; TRBD1 is a possible D gene (5 bases). Germline V gene sequence: CDR1 LNHNV, CDR2 YYDKDF (reference sequence). The CDR3 is 14 amino acids. V shed 3 bases and J shed 7 bases, with 13 bases lying between them. The CDR3 region is CATSRPAGLNEQFF. In nucleotides, the CDR3 is TGTGCCACCAGCAGGCCGGCAGGGTTAAATGAGCAGTTCTTC.

The chain employs TRBV3-1 (or the pseudogene TRBV3-2) and TRBJ2-1; D gene unclear. The CDR3 length is 16 residues. The V gene lost 5 bases and the J gene lost 0 bases, with 14 bases spanning the gap. The germline gives CDR1 LGHDT, CDR2 YNNKEL (reference sequence). The CDR3 DNA reads TGTGCCAGCAGCTCCCGACGGTGGAGCTCCTACAATGAGCAGTTCTTC. As protein: CASSSRRWSSYNEQFF.

The chain employs TRBV5-1 and TRBJ2-1, with 10 bases that match TRBD1. The CDR3 loop spans 15 amino acids. Unmatched junction bases numbered 6, after V lost 2 bases and J lost 7 bases. Germline loops: CDR1 SGHRS, CDR2 YFSETQ. For the CDR3, the DNA is TGCGCCAGCAGCTTCTTCCCGGGACAGGGGAATGAGCAGTTCTTC. Translated: CASSFFPGQGNEQFF.

This CDR3 is CASSRDTNYGYTF. The CDR3 region has the DNA TGTGCCAGCAGCCGCGACACAAACTATGGCTACACCTTC. The genes are TRBV7-9 and TRBJ1-2; D call uncertain. The CDR3 is 13 amino acids. Deletions cut 5 bases from V and 2 bases from J, with 9 bases between. Germline CDR1 reads SEHNR; CDR2 reads FQNEAQ (reference sequence).

This clone has more than one count but fewer than ten. In DNA, the CDR3 is TGTGCCAGCAGGGCACAGGGGGCTTTAGGCTATGGCTACACCTTC. Protein sequence: CASRAQGALGYGYTF. V is TRBV6-6 and J is TRBJ1-2; 9 bases map to TRBD1. The germline CDR1 and CDR2 sequences are MNHNY and SVGAGI (reference sequence). CDR3 size: 15 residues. The trim removed 6 bases at V and 4 bases at J, leaving 9 bases unmatched.

The chain links TRBV6-1 to TRBJ1-1; TRBD1 aligns across 7 bases. Germline assignment: CDR1 MNHNS and CDR2 SASEGT. This CDR3 comprises 14 residues. With 5 bases clipped from V and 1 base from J, the junction kept 4 bases outside the gene matches. CDR3 nucleotide sequence: TGTGCCAGCAGTACAAACAGGGGGAACACTGAAGCTTTCTTT. Its translation is CASSTNRGNTEAFF.

The J gene is TRBJ1-4, the V gene TRBV7-9; maybe TRBD1 (6 bases). The CDR3 is 17 residues long. V lost 5 bases, J lost 8 bases, and 24 bases lay in between. Germline CDR1 is SEHNR and CDR2 is FQNEAQ (reference sequence). The CDR3 spells CASSQVGLGAQKEKLFF. CDR3 DNA sequence: TGTGCCAGCAGCCAGGTAGGGCTGGGGGCACAGAAAGAAAAACTGTTTTTT.

The chain uses TRBV29-1 and TRBJ2-7, with a tentative D call TRBD2 (6 bases). V was clipped by 4 bases and J by 6 bases, with 19 bases between them. CDR3 size: 14 residues. Germline loops: CDR1 SQVTM, CDR2 ANQGSEA. The CDR3 spells CSVVPGGAPSEQYF. The CDR3 nucleotides read TGCAGCGTTGTTCCCGGGGGAGCCCCCTCCGAGCAGTACTTC.

The CDR3: CASSPERDRNTEAFF. The CDR3 DNA sequence: TGCGCCAGCAGCCCAGAGCGGGACAGGAACACTGAAGCTTTCTTT. The rearrangement uses TRBV4-3 and TRBJ1-1, with 7 bases fitting TRBD1. Germline V gene data show CDR1 as LGHNA and CDR2 as YSLEER. The CDR3 consists of 15 residues. J was trimmed by 1 base and V by 4 bases; bases with no gene match: 6.

V usage is TRBV15 and J usage is TRBJ2-5; D is undetermined. The V and J ends lost 6 bases and 2 bases respectively, with 10 bases between them. Germline CDR1 is LNHNV and CDR2 is YYDKDF (reference sequence). The CDR3 is 13 amino acids. The CDR3 region is CATSQRLQETQYF. The DNA for the CDR3 is TGTGCCACCAGTCAACGCCTACAAGAGACCCAGTACTTC.